This record concerns one TCR beta chain sequence. This clonotype was seen a few times. No antigen is known for it. Base-call qualities are not available, and no considerably larger clone is one nucleotide away. These data originate in a study of patients and donors after allogeneic stem cell transplantation (dated by TCRdb to between 2020 and 2021). Libraries were built with RT-PCR. These reads were obtained on a NextSeq 550. Using fastp at Q25 and MiXCR, TCRdb reprocessed the public reads and kept productive beta chains. Every CDR3 protein is listed once, alongside the most common genes and DNA of its rows. The sample table shows 100,000 to 120,000 distinct CDR3 sequences, and around 38% are seen once. The top ten clonotypes cover about 27% of the sample. Looking up the germline V gene yields CDR1 KGHDR and CDR2 SFDVKD. V and J are trimmed by 5 bases and 3 bases, and the gene matches miss 3 bases of the junction. The CDR3 covers 15 residues, taking in both the cysteine and the phenylalanine. Only the CDR3 DNA is retained, 45 bases long and in frame from the first base.

The sequence was obtained from a human donor who was either an allogeneic HSCT recipient or a stem cell or donor lymphocyte infusion donor (not recorded which). It is not recorded whose cells these are; they may come from a transplant donor. The sample was blood, either unsorted or a sorted T cell fraction (not recorded which). The sequence is built from TRBV24-1 and TRBJ2-1, with 10 central nucleotides matching TRBD2. The CDR3 amino acid sequence is: CATSGRTSGYNEQFF. The nucleotides are TGTGCCACCAGTGGGCGGACTAGCGGCTACAATGAGCAGTTCTTC.